The rows below give T cell receptor beta chains drawn from one sample of a study of CD8 T cells in ankylosing spondylitis. TCRdb re-called the 5' RACE reads with MiXCR, one entry per CDR3 protein. The repertoire holds some 300,000 distinct CDR3 sequences, with less than 25% as singletons. Sequencing was performed on blood, either unsorted or a sorted T cell fraction (not recorded which). The origin of the receptors is a female donor with ankylosing spondylitis or in good health (not recorded which). Each CDR3 is given with its conserved first and last residue. Clone size is stated in some rows and not others, as once, few, many or a class when expanded.

v_call	j_call	clone_size	cdr3_aa
TRBV20-1	TRBJ2-3	.	CSARDREAAIGGDTQYF
TRBV29-1	TRBJ2-1	few	CSVTSGAQRVNEQFF
TRBV29-1	TRBJ2-1	many	CSVEDIVGIAMGEQFF
TRBV2	TRBJ2-3	few	CASGSGSTDTQYF
TRBV30	TRBJ2-5	.	CAWSDRETQYF
TRBV4-3	TRBJ2-5	few	CASSQDRRTQETQYF
TRBV6-5	TRBJ2-1	once	CASSYGRSREQFF
TRBV25-1	TRBJ2-1	once	CASRYSGNEQFF
TRBV4-3	TRBJ1-1	.	CASSQDARGTEAFF
TRBV20-1	TRBJ1-6	few	CSARDPAGSYNSPLHF
TRBV6-2/TRBV6-3	TRBJ2-1	few	CASSYSNGRNNEQFF
TRBV5-1	TRBJ2-5	few	CASSIGTSGPGETQYF
TRBV20-1	TRBJ2-5	.	CSARDGGRAGKTQYF
TRBV20-1	TRBJ2-7	.	CSARAIGTGSSYEQYF
TRBV30	TRBJ1-2	.	CAWSVGGGNYGYTF
TRBV25-1	TRBJ2-3	few	CASSESLTQYF
TRBV25-1	TRBJ2-3	.	CASSGPAQYSTDTQYF
TRBV20-1	TRBJ2-5	.	CSANGRFQETQYF
TRBV20-1	TRBJ1-5	few	CSASNQPILQDQPQHF
TRBV6-1	TRBJ1-5	many	CASRRQVNQPQHF
TRBV29-1	TRBJ2-5	many	CSAGPGETQYF
TRBV12-3/TRBV12-4	TRBJ2-7	.	CASAMKGIYEQYF
TRBV28	TRBJ2-2	.	CARSPRQNSGELFF
TRBV19	TRBJ1-1	few	CASRRPPSETEAFF
TRBV7-2	TRBJ2-1	few	CASKGQGSYNEQFF
TRBV7-8	TRBJ2-7	.	CASSSQSSSYEQYF
TRBV6-2/TRBV6-3	TRBJ2-1	.	CASIAWAGRDNEQFF
TRBV10-3	TRBJ2-1	few	CAISHRSGPRGNEQFF
TRBV6-2/TRBV6-3	TRBJ2-6	.	CASSHRVAGANVLTF
TRBV6-6	TRBJ2-1	.	CASSYSAYNEQFF
TRBV7-2	TRBJ2-7	.	CASSPVAGAYEQYF
TRBV6-5	TRBJ1-4	.	CASSYSIRSQAENEKLFF
TRBV6-1	TRBJ2-1	.	CASPGLACLIQIHNEQFF
TRBV20-1	TRBJ2-1	.	CSATVPSGYNEQFF
TRBV6-6	TRBJ1-5	.	CASSYRPDQPQHF
TRBV20-1	TRBJ1-2	.	CSASPNYGYTF
TRBV20-1	TRBJ2-7	many	CSVAGDNYEQYF
TRBV25-1	TRBJ1-1	.	CASTGGTGLAFF
TRBV6-1	TRBJ2-1	.	CATTRGGNYNEQFF
TRBV2	TRBJ1-1	few	CASSEGAGRKAFF
TRBV9	TRBJ2-5	.	CASSAVGGRRETQYF
TRBV5-6	TRBJ2-7	few	CASSRPGPVVRYEQYF
TRBV6-1	TRBJ1-5	few	CASSAAGRNQPQHF